Listed below are T cell receptor beta chains from one sample, sequenced in a study of blood T cell repertoires in COVID-19. The assay was immunoSEQ multiplex PCR, and TCRdb's table has in-frame clones only and misses some. The sample contains about 200,000 clones, roughly 91% of which appear only once. The sequencing sample was made of PBMCs or T cells enriched from blood (not recorded which). Every receptor here comes from a woman in her 30s with acute COVID-19. The CDR3 runs from the conserved cysteine through the conserved F or W. The D gene is left open where the match is weak. For some rows the clone size is stated as once, few or many, or as a class when expanded; others skip it.

d_call	clone_size	v_call	j_call	cdr3_aa	cdr3_nt
TRBD2	NA	TRBV4-1	TRBJ2-7	CASAQWGGTYEQYF	TGCGCCAGCGCACAGTGGGGGGGTACCTACGAGCAGTACTTC
NA	few	TRBV7-6	TRBJ2-7	CASSFGQSYEQYF	TGTGCCAGCAGCTTTGGACAGTCCTACGAGCAGTACTTC
TRBD1	NA	TRBV28	TRBJ2-7	CASSKRTGQSYEQYF	TGTGCCAGCAGCAAACGGACAGGACAGTCCTACGAGCAGTACTTC
NA	NA	TRBV10-3	TRBJ2-7	CAISDLSSASYEQYF	TGTGCCATCAGTGATTTGTCTAGCGCCTCCTACGAGCAGTACTTC
NA	once	TRBV16	TRBJ1-3	CASSQTGSSGNTIYF	TGTGCCAGCAGCCAAACAGGATCCTCTGGAAACACCATATATTTT
NA	NA	TRBV6-5	TRBJ1-3	CASSYSTRSTGNTIYF	TGTGCCAGCAGTTACTCGACAAGGTCGACTGGAAACACCATATATTTT
NA	once	TRBV11-3	TRBJ2-1	CASSLDGLNYNEQFF	TGTGCCAGCAGCTTAGACGGACTTAACTACAATGAGCAGTTCTTC
NA	NA	TRBV5-1	TRBJ1-6	CASSLESGVTYNSPLHF	TGCGCCAGCAGCTTGGAGTCAGGGGTTACTTATAATTCACCCCTCCACTTT
TRBD2	NA	TRBV28	TRBJ2-5	CASSLRLAAGDQETQYF	TGTGCCAGCAGTTTACGACTGGCAGCGGGGGATCAAGAGACCCAGTACTTC
NA	NA	TRBV5-4	TRBJ2-1	CASSGSGSYNEQFF	TGTGCCAGCAGCGGCTCGGGGTCCTACAATGAGCAGTTCTTC
NA	medium-sized	TRBV28	TRBJ2-7	CASSFPQAYEQYF	TGTGCCAGCAGTTTCCCCCAGGCCTACGAGCAGTACTTC
TRBD1	NA	TRBV27	TRBJ2-7	CASRTGVGGEQYF	TGTGCCAGCCGGACAGGGGTGGGTGGGGAGCAGTACTTC
TRBD2	NA	TRBV6-5	TRBJ2-7	CACRARGGLYEQYF	TGTGCCTGCAGGGCTCGGGGGGGCCTCTACGAGCAGTACTTC
NA	NA	TRBV7-8	TRBJ1-5	CASSLPPLRQLNQPQHF	TGTGCCAGCAGCTTACCACCGCTCCGACAGCTCAATCAGCCCCAGCATTTT
NA	NA	TRBV9	TRBJ1-2	CASSGGLGIYGYTF	TGTGCCAGCAGCGGGGGGCTGGGGATCTATGGCTACACCTTC
TRBD2	NA	TRBV4-1	TRBJ2-5	CASSSAAASGVQETQYF	TGCGCCAGCAGCTCTGCCGCGGCTAGCGGGGTCCAAGAGACCCAGTACTTC
NA	NA	TRBV29-1	TRBJ2-7	CSVEGTAPTGEQYF	TGCAGCGTTGAAGGTACGGCGCCGACGGGAGAGCAGTACTTC
NA	once	TRBV5-4	TRBJ1-6	CASSSPGEQGSPLHF	TGTGCCAGCAGCTCCCCAGGGGAGCAAGGATCACCCCTCCACTTT
NA	few	TRBV5-1	TRBJ1-3	CASRMSAGNTIYF	TGCGCCAGCAGGATGAGTGCCGGAAACACCATATATTTT
NA	NA	TRBV3-1/TRBV3-2	TRBJ2-7	CASSQDPQALNEQYF	TGTGCCAGCAGCCAAGACCCCCAGGCCTTGAACGAGCAGTACTTC
TRBD1	NA	TRBV7-8	TRBJ1-2	CASSFPGGYGYTF	TGTGCCAGCAGCTTCCCAGGGGGCTATGGCTACACCTTC